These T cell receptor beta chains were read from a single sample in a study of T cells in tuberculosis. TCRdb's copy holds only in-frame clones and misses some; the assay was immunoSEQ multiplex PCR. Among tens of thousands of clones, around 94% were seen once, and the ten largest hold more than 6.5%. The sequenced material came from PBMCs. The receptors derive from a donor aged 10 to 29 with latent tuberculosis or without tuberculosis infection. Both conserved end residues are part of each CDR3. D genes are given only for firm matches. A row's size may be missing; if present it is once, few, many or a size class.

cdr3_nt: TGCGCCAGCAGCCAAGTATCGAGCAACTATGGCTACACCTTC
cdr3_aa: CASSQVSSNYGYTF
d_call: .
j_call: TRBJ1-2
v_call: TRBV4-1
clone_size: .

cdr3_nt: TGTGCCAGCAGCTTAGATGAGGTGAACACTGAAGCTTTCTTT
cdr3_aa: CASSLDEVNTEAFF
d_call: .
j_call: TRBJ1-1
v_call: TRBV7-6
clone_size: .

cdr3_nt: TGCGCCAGCAGCTTGGGTAGGGGACTAGCGGGGACCTACAATGAGCAGTTCTTC
cdr3_aa: CASSLGRGLAGTYNEQFF
d_call: TRBD2
j_call: TRBJ2-1
v_call: TRBV5-1
clone_size: few

cdr3_nt: TGCGCCAGCAGCCAAGGACAGGCAAACACCGGGGAGCTGTTTTTT
cdr3_aa: CASSQGQANTGELFF
d_call: .
j_call: TRBJ2-2
v_call: TRBV4-1
clone_size: .

cdr3_nt: TGTGCCAGCAGCCAGACAGGTTCAAGGCCCCAGCATTTT
cdr3_aa: CASSQTGSRPQHF
d_call: .
j_call: TRBJ1-5
v_call: TRBV4-2
clone_size: few

cdr3_nt: TGTGCCAGCAGCTTAGGCAGGGAATCCGGGGAGCTGTTTTTT
cdr3_aa: CASSLGRESGELFF
d_call: .
j_call: TRBJ2-2
v_call: TRBV11-2
clone_size: .

cdr3_nt: TGTGCCAGCAGCCCCGCCGCAGGTAATCAGCCCCAGCATTTT
cdr3_aa: CASSPAAGNQPQHF
d_call: .
j_call: TRBJ1-5
v_call: TRBV9
clone_size: few

cdr3_nt: TGCAGCGTTGCCGTGGGGGGAACAGCCAAAAACATTCAGTACTTC
cdr3_aa: CSVAVGGTAKNIQYF
d_call: .
j_call: TRBJ2-4
v_call: TRBV29-1
clone_size: .

cdr3_nt: TGTGCCAGCAGCTTGGGCCGAGTCCTCTATGGCTACACCTTC
cdr3_aa: CASSLGRVLYGYTF
d_call: .
j_call: TRBJ1-2
v_call: TRBV5-6
clone_size: .

cdr3_nt: TGTGCCAGTATTGTGTTGGGGCCACGGCTGCCCGAGTCGGGCACTGAAGCTTTCTTT
cdr3_aa: CASIVLGPRLPESGTEAFF
d_call: .
j_call: TRBJ1-1
v_call: TRBV19
clone_size: once

cdr3_nt: TGTGCCAGCAGCTTAAGGGGACAGGGCCGCTCAGAGACCCAGTACTTC
cdr3_aa: CASSLRGQGRSETQYF
d_call: TRBD1
j_call: TRBJ2-5
v_call: TRBV7-3
clone_size: .

cdr3_nt: TGTGCCAGCAGCCAAGATCCGGAACGGAGGGAGACCCAGTACTTC
cdr3_aa: CASSQDPERRETQYF
d_call: .
j_call: TRBJ2-5
v_call: TRBV4-2
clone_size: .

cdr3_nt: TGTGCCAGCAGTTCGGGACTCCCCTTAACCGGGGAGCTGTTTTTT
cdr3_aa: CASSSGLPLTGELFF
d_call: .
j_call: TRBJ2-2
v_call: TRBV6-5
clone_size: .

cdr3_nt: TGTGCCTGGAGTGTCCTTGATGGCTACACCTTC
cdr3_aa: CAWSVLDGYTF
d_call: .
j_call: TRBJ1-2
v_call: TRBV30
clone_size: .

cdr3_nt: TGTGCCAGTGCCGGGACAGGGGGGACCGGGGAGCTGTTTTTT
cdr3_aa: CASAGTGGTGELFF
d_call: TRBD1
j_call: TRBJ2-2
v_call: TRBV9
clone_size: .

cdr3_nt: TGTGCCAGCAGCTTAGGGGGACTAGCGGGAGACACCGGGGAGCTGTTTTTT
cdr3_aa: CASSLGGLAGDTGELFF
d_call: TRBD2
j_call: TRBJ2-2
v_call: TRBV11-3
clone_size: .

cdr3_nt: TGTGCCAGCAGCTTAAAAGGACAGGGGGCCGATGGCTACACCTTC
cdr3_aa: CASSLKGQGADGYTF
d_call: TRBD1
j_call: TRBJ1-2
v_call: TRBV7-9
clone_size: .

cdr3_nt: TGCGCCAGCAGCTTGGCTTTGCTGGGGGGGGCCTCTGAGCAGTTCTTC
cdr3_aa: CASSLALLGGASEQFF
d_call: .
j_call: TRBJ2-1
v_call: TRBV5-1
clone_size: .

cdr3_nt: TGTGCCAGCAGCGAAGTCAGCAATGAGCAGTTCTTC
cdr3_aa: CASSEVSNEQFF
d_call: .
j_call: TRBJ2-1
v_call: TRBV7-9
clone_size: .

cdr3_nt: TGTGCCAGCAGCTCACCCCGGGACAGGGCCTACGAGCAGTACTTC
cdr3_aa: CASSSPRDRAYEQYF
d_call: TRBD1
j_call: TRBJ2-7
v_call: TRBV7-9
clone_size: .

cdr3_nt: TGTGCCAGCAGTCGATCAGGGTCTGAAGCTTTCTTT
cdr3_aa: CASSRSGSEAFF
d_call: .
j_call: TRBJ1-1
v_call: TRBV27
clone_size: .

cdr3_nt: TGTGCCAGCAGCCCTGTGGTGGCGGGAGAAGACACAGATACGCAGTATTTT
cdr3_aa: CASSPVVAGEDTDTQYF
d_call: TRBD2
j_call: TRBJ2-3
v_call: TRBV5-4
clone_size: .

cdr3_nt: TGTGCCAGCAAGGGCGGGGGCTCCTACAATGAGCAGTTCTTC
cdr3_aa: CASKGGGSYNEQFF
d_call: TRBD2
j_call: TRBJ2-1
v_call: TRBV7-9
clone_size: once

cdr3_nt: TGCGCCAGCAGCTTGGTGGCCCGCACTGAAGCTTTCTTT
cdr3_aa: CASSLVARTEAFF
d_call: .
j_call: TRBJ1-1
v_call: TRBV5-1
clone_size: .

cdr3_nt: TGTGCCAGTAGTAATAGACTAGCGGGGAATCAAGAGACCCAGTACTTC
cdr3_aa: CASSNRLAGNQETQYF
d_call: TRBD2
j_call: TRBJ2-5
v_call: TRBV19
clone_size: .

cdr3_nt: TGCGCCAGCAGCCGACGCCGTGGGACAGGGGGCATTGATGAGCAGTTCTTC
cdr3_aa: CASSRRRGTGGIDEQFF
d_call: TRBD1
j_call: TRBJ2-1
v_call: TRBV4-1
clone_size: .

cdr3_nt: TGTGCCAGCACCGCCCGGGGAAATGAGCAGTTCTTC
cdr3_aa: CASTARGNEQFF
d_call: .
j_call: TRBJ2-1
v_call: TRBV2
clone_size: .

cdr3_nt: TGTGCCAGCAGCGTCGGAGGGACTACTGACAATGAGCAGTTCTTC
cdr3_aa: CASSVGGTTDNEQFF
d_call: TRBD2
j_call: TRBJ2-1
v_call: TRBV9
clone_size: .

cdr3_nt: TGTGCCAGCAGCGTATCAGGGGGAAACTACGAGCAGTACTTC
cdr3_aa: CASSVSGGNYEQYF
d_call: TRBD1
j_call: TRBJ2-7
v_call: TRBV28
clone_size: .

cdr3_nt: TGTGCCAGCAGAAGAACGGGACTAGCGATCTACAATGAGCAGTTCTTC
cdr3_aa: CASRRTGLAIYNEQFF
d_call: TRBD2
j_call: TRBJ2-1
v_call: TRBV27
clone_size: few

cdr3_nt: TGTGCCAGCAGTGACAGCGGGAGTTGGTACGAGCAGTACTTC
cdr3_aa: CASSDSGSWYEQYF
d_call: TRBD2
j_call: TRBJ2-7
v_call: TRBV2
clone_size: .

cdr3_nt: TGTGCCAGCAGCAAAGCGGTAAAGGCGACAGGGGGCTACAATGAGCAGTTCTTC
cdr3_aa: CASSKAVKATGGYNEQFF
d_call: .
j_call: TRBJ2-1
v_call: TRBV21-1
clone_size: .

cdr3_nt: TGTGCCAGCTCACCAGCAACAGGCCAAGAGACCCAGTACTTC
cdr3_aa: CASSPATGQETQYF
d_call: .
j_call: TRBJ2-5
v_call: TRBV18
clone_size: .

cdr3_nt: TGCAGCGTCGAGAATGCCGCCGAGCAGTACTTC
cdr3_aa: CSVENAAEQYF
d_call: .
j_call: TRBJ2-7
v_call: TRBV29-1
clone_size: .

cdr3_nt: TGCGCCAGCAGCTTGGACAGTCAGAATCAGCCCCAGCATTTT
cdr3_aa: CASSLDSQNQPQHF
d_call: .
j_call: TRBJ1-5
v_call: TRBV5-1
clone_size: few

cdr3_nt: TGCAGCGTTGGGGTACAGGGTCACGAGTTCTTC
cdr3_aa: CSVGVQGHEFF
d_call: .
j_call: TRBJ2-1
v_call: TRBV29-1
clone_size: once

cdr3_nt: TGTGCCAGCAGTTTGGTAGACTCCTACGAGCAGTACTTC
cdr3_aa: CASSLVDSYEQYF
d_call: .
j_call: TRBJ2-7
v_call: TRBV28
clone_size: once

cdr3_nt: TGCAGCGCCGAGGCGCTGGAAGCGCAGTATTTT
cdr3_aa: CSAEALEAQYF
d_call: .
j_call: TRBJ2-3
v_call: TRBV29-1
clone_size: .

cdr3_nt: TGTGCCATCAGTGAGTCGACTATCCAAGAGACCCAGTACTTC
cdr3_aa: CAISESTIQETQYF
d_call: .
j_call: TRBJ2-5
v_call: TRBV10-3
clone_size: .

cdr3_nt: TGTGCCAGCTCAAGGGGGAGGGACAATGAGCAGTTCTTC
cdr3_aa: CASSRGRDNEQFF
d_call: .
j_call: TRBJ2-1
v_call: TRBV18
clone_size: .

cdr3_nt: TGTGCCAGCAGCAGTACAGGAAGAGGGGGCCTGAACACTGAAGCTTTCTTT
cdr3_aa: CASSSTGRGGLNTEAFF
d_call: TRBD1
j_call: TRBJ1-1
v_call: TRBV9
clone_size: .

cdr3_nt: TGTGCCAGCAGTTTCCCAGGGAGGAAGGAGAAAAGACAGCCCCAGCATTTT
cdr3_aa: CASSFPGRKEKRQPQHF
d_call: .
j_call: TRBJ1-5
v_call: TRBV28
clone_size: .

cdr3_nt: TGTGCCTGGGGCCAGGGGAGCACAGATACGCAGTATTTT
cdr3_aa: CAWGQGSTDTQYF
d_call: .
j_call: TRBJ2-3
v_call: TRBV30
clone_size: .

cdr3_nt: TGTGCCTGGAGTGTACGGAGGACGGTGAACACTGAAGCTTTCTTT
cdr3_aa: CAWSVRRTVNTEAFF
d_call: .
j_call: TRBJ1-1
v_call: TRBV30
clone_size: once

cdr3_nt: TGTGCCAGCAGCTTGACAAGAACGCGCTATGGCTACACCTTC
cdr3_aa: CASSLTRTRYGYTF
d_call: .
j_call: TRBJ1-2
v_call: TRBV13
clone_size: .

cdr3_nt: TGTGCCTGGAGTGATCCAGACACCGGTTCCTACGAGCAGTACTTC
cdr3_aa: CAWSDPDTGSYEQYF
d_call: .
j_call: TRBJ2-7
v_call: TRBV30
clone_size: .

cdr3_nt: TGTGCCAGCTTATGGACTAGCGGGGCCTACGAGCAGTACTTC
cdr3_aa: CASLWTSGAYEQYF
d_call: TRBD2
j_call: TRBJ2-7
v_call: TRBV6-1
clone_size: .